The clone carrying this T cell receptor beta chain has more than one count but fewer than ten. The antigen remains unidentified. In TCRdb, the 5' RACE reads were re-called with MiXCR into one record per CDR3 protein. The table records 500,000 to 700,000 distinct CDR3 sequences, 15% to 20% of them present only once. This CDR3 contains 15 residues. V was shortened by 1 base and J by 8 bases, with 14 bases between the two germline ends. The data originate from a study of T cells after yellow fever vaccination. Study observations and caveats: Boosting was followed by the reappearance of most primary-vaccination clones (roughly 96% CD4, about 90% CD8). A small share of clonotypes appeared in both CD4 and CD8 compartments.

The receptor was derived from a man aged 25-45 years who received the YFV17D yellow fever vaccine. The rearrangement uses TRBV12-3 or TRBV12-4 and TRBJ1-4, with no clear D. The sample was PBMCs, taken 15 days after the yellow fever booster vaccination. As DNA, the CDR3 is TGTGCCAGCAGTTTAGGGGCCCGACTGGGAGAAAAACTGTTTTTT. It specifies CASSLGARLGEKLFF.